One and the same sample provided the 6 T cell receptor beta chains below, sequenced in a study of T-cell reconstitution after alpha-beta-depleted transplantation in children. During its preparation, the TCRbeta library received unique molecular identifiers. A single record per CDR3 protein comes from TCRdb applying MiXCR to the PCR reads. This table has about 240,000 distinct CDR3 sequences, about a quarter appearing once. The source material was PBMCs, sampled before TCRalphabeta/CD19-depleted stem cell transplant. The receptors stem from a girl aged 2-15 years with Fanconi anemia, due to receive a stem cell transplant.

This clonotype has just a few counts. This rearrangement joins TRBV20-1 to TRBJ2-3, with unresolved D. Germline V gene sequence: CDR1 DFQATT, CDR2 SNEGSKA (reference sequence). Trimming took 6 bases from V and 5 from J, leaving 12 bases between them. The CDR3 is 12 amino acids. In nucleotides, the CDR3 is TGCAGTGCAGCTCAACCAGGAGATACGCAGTATTTT. It is translated as CSAAQPGDTQYF.

This rearrangement joins TRBV12-3 or TRBV12-4 to TRBJ2-1; 10 bases are a match to TRBD2. The CDR3 is 14 residues long. The V and J ends lost 5 bases and 6 bases, in that order; junction bases with no gene match: 4. The DNA of the CDR3 is TGTGCCAGCAGTCCGGGACTAGCGATCAATGAGCAGTTCTTC. As protein: CASSPGLAINEQFF.

Ten or more counts support this clonotype. This sequence joins TRBV6-1 and TRBJ2-7; 9 bases map to TRBD2. V lost 6 bases to trimming and J lost 4 bases; unmatched junction nucleotides: 10. Germline assignment: CDR1 MNHNS and CDR2 SASEGT. CDR3 size: 15 residues. CDR3 residues: CASSRLAGIGYEQYF. In nucleotides, the CDR3 is TGTGCCAGCAGCCGTCTAGCGGGAATTGGGTACGAGCAGTACTTC.

The V gene is TRBV7-8, the J gene TRBJ2-3; 14 bases agree with TRBD2. The CDR3 has 20 amino acids. J was trimmed by 1 base and V by 2 bases; bases with no gene match: 11. The V gene's germline CDR1 is SGHVS and CDR2 FQNEAQ. The DNA of the CDR3 is TGTGCCAGCAGCTTAAACCGACTAGCGGGAGGGCCAATGGGCACAGATACGCAGTATTTT. Its protein is CASSLNRLAGGPMGTDTQYF.

The V call is TRBV5-5, the J call TRBJ1-3, with 7 bases aligning to TRBD1. The CDR3 runs to 15 residues. CDR1 and CDR2 from the germline V gene are SGHKS and YYEKEE (reference sequence). V was pared by 4 bases and J by 4 bases, with 8 bases of the junction left unmatched. CDR3 sequence reads: CASSRTGARGNTIYF. The CDR3 DNA is TGTGCCAGCAGCCGTACAGGGGCCAGAGGAAACACCATATATTTT.

The rearrangement uses TRBV20-1 and TRBJ2-3; no clear D. The germline V gene encodes CDR1 DFQATT and CDR2 SNEGSKA (reference sequence). This CDR3 comprises 8 residues. The CDR3 spells CGADTQYF. For the CDR3, the DNA is TGCGGGGCAGATACGCAGTATTTT.